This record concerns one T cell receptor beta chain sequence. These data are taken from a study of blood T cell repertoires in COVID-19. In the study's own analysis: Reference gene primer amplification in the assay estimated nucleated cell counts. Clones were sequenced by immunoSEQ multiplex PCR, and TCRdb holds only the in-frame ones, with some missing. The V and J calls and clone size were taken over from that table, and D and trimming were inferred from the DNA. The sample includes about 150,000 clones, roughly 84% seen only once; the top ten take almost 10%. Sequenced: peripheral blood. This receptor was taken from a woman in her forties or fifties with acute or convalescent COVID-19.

This chain's CDR3 is CASSLSRGGQPQHF. The CDR3 DNA reads as TGTGCCAGCAGTTTATCACGGGGAGGACAGCCCCAGCATTTT. The chain carries TRBV27 and TRBJ1-5, with D unresolved. Trimming pared 0 bases from V and 7 bases from J, leaving 10 bases between. This CDR3 comprises 14 residues. Looked up from germline, CDR1 is MNHEY and CDR2 is SMNVEV (reference sequence).